The 25 T cell receptor beta chains given below trace back to one sample, sequenced in a study of cytomegalovirus exposure and HLA in healthy donors. PCR used 60 Vbeta primers and 13 Jbeta primers. This table comes from immunoSEQ multiplex PCR, and its TCRdb copy is limited to in-frame clones, with some not included. The sample has 120,000 or so clones; roughly 80% are singletons. Sequencing used PBMCs. The source is a male donor in good health and CMV-seropositive.

The chain links TRBV6-1 to TRBJ1-3; the D gene is possibly TRBD1 (6 bases). The V gene lost 6 bases and the J gene lost 0 bases, with 12 bases spanning the gap. CDR3 length equals 15 residues. Germline V gene data show CDR1 as MNHNS and CDR2 as SASEGT. CDR3 sequence (DNA): TGTGCCAGCAGAGCAACAGGGAGCTCTGGAAACACCATATATTTT. This gives the protein CASRATGSSGNTIYF.

Only one count was recorded for this clone. This chain uses TRBV18 with TRBJ1-5, with TRBD1 matching over 10 bases. Trimming cost V 3 bases and J 6 bases; bases outside gene matches: 14. The CDR3 extends over 18 amino acids. Germline lookup yields CDR1 KGHSH and CDR2 LQKENI. As DNA, the CDR3 is TGTGCCAGCTCACCCTTTACCCCCAGGACAGGGGGGATTCAGCCCCAGCATTTT. Protein sequence: CASSPFTPRTGGIQPQHF.

This chain links TRBV10-2 with TRBJ2-4, with 7 bases that match TRBD2. Germline CDR1 reads WSHSY; CDR2 reads SAAADI. V gave up 4 bases and J gave up 4 bases; unmatched junction bases: 4. The CDR3 is 14 amino acids. CDR3 DNA: TGCGCCAGCAGTGGGGCTAGCGGAAAAAACATTCAGTACTTC. Protein product: CASSGASGKNIQYF.

V gene TRBV2 combines with J gene TRBJ2-7; possibly TRBD2 for D (7 bases). The CDR3 contains 14 residues. Germline V gives CDR1 SNHLY, CDR2 FYNNEI. Trimming cost V 6 bases and J 2 bases, with 14 bases left between them. The CDR3 here is CASSGRGGTYEQYF. CDR3 DNA sequence: TGTGCCAGCAGCGGAAGGGGGGGTACCTACGAGCAGTACTTC.

This sequence joins TRBV29-1 and TRBJ1-1, with 8 bases aligning to TRBD1. CDR1 is SQVTM and CDR2 is ANQGSEA in the germline V gene. The J segment lost 1 base and the V segment lost 3 bases, leaving 10 bases of the junction unmatched. This CDR3 is 16 amino acids long. The CDR3 is CSVDLIQGASNTEAFF. CDR3 nucleotide sequence: TGCAGCGTTGATTTGATCCAGGGGGCGTCGAACACTGAAGCTTTCTTT.

The rearrangement uses TRBV4-3 and TRBJ2-5; 12 bases line up with TRBD2. V trimming: 1 base; J trimming: 5 bases; junction bases outside the gene matches: 2. The CDR3 spans 15 residues. The germline gives CDR1 LGHNA, CDR2 YSLEER. The chain's CDR3 is CASSQGTSGKETQYF. CDR3 DNA sequence: TGCGCCAGCAGCCAAGGGACTAGCGGGAAGGAGACCCAGTACTTC.

V is TRBV5-1 and J is TRBJ2-1, with 10 nucleotides matching TRBD1. The V gene end was trimmed by 0 bases and the J gene end by 8 bases; junction bases not matched to a gene: 5. The germline V gene has CDR1 SGHRS and CDR2 YFSETQ. There are 15 residues in the CDR3. The CDR3, as DNA: TGCGCCAGCAGCTTGGGACAGGGGGCGTTGTATGAGCAGTTCTTC. It specifies CASSLGQGALYEQFF.

The CDR3 spells CASSGPGQVIYEQYF. Here the CDR3 DNA reads TGTGCCAGCAGTGGCCCGGGACAGGTTATCTACGAGCAGTACTTC. The J gene is TRBJ2-7, the V gene TRBV7-9, with 8 nucleotides matching TRBD1. J gave up 3 bases and V 6 bases, and 10 bases lay outside the gene matches. CDR3 length: 15 amino acids. Germline V gene data show CDR1 as SEHNR and CDR2 as FQNEAQ (reference sequence).

V is TRBV11-3 and J is TRBJ2-5, with 8 bases lining up with TRBD1. The CDR3 runs 13 residues. The ends lost 5 bases at V and 6 bases at J; junction bases unmatched: 5. Germline assignment: CDR1 SGHNT and CDR2 YENEEA. The DNA of the CDR3 is TGTGCCAGCAGCCATGACAGGGGAAAGACCCAGTACTTC. It translates to CASSHDRGKTQYF. Together with reference TRBV11-3 and TRBJ2-5, the CDR3 gives the full variable domain: EAGVVQSPRYKIIEKKQPVAFWCNPISGHNTLYWYLQNLGQGPELLIRYENEEAVDDSQLPKDRFSAERLKGVDSTLKIQPAELGDSAVYLCASSHDRGKTQYFGPGTRLLVL.

The chain has TRBV6-6 and TRBJ2-5, with 13 bases aligning to TRBD2. V lost 7 bases and J lost 2; bases outside the gene matches: 4. The germline CDR1 and CDR2 sequences are MNHNY and SVGAGI (reference sequence). The CDR3 contains 15 residues. CDR3 sequence reads: CASTGLAGAQETQYF. CDR3 DNA: TGTGCCAGCACCGGACTAGCGGGAGCGCAAGAGACCCAGTACTTC.

The rearrangement joins TRBV28 to TRBJ2-3; possible D gene TRBD2, 5 bases. Germline values: CDR1 MDHEN, CDR2 SYDVKM. This CDR3 comprises 15 residues. Trimming pared 6 bases from V and 2 bases from J, leaving 15 bases between. For the CDR3, the DNA is TGTGCCAGCAGCACCCGGAGGCAGTTCACAGATACGCAGTATTTT. Its protein is CASSTRRQFTDTQYF.

V usage is TRBV5-6 and J usage is TRBJ2-5; D is uncertain. CDR1 and CDR2 (germline): SGHDT, YYEEEE. CDR3 length: 11 amino acids. Trimming left V 4 bases short and J 5 bases short, with 6 bases between. CDR3 bases: TGTGCCAGCAGCCGACTGGAGACCCAGTACTTC. The encoded protein is CASSRLETQYF.

Of note for this clone: Germline is not matched at one junction end, which may reflect a read error. The V call is TRBV7-9, the J call TRBJ1-4; TRBD1 might be the D (6 bases). CDR3 length: 11 amino acids. Germline values: CDR1 SEHNR, CDR2 FQNEAQ (reference sequence). Here the CDR3 reads CSSSLGQSWFF. The CDR3 nucleotides read TGTTCCAGCAGCTTAGGACAGAGCTGGTTTTTT.

The chain employs TRBV11-3 and TRBJ2-7; D is perhaps TRBD2 (5 bases). Germline V lookup: CDR1 SGHNT, CDR2 YENEEA. Trimming left V 2 bases short and J 1 base short, with 12 bases between. The CDR3 is made up of 15 amino acids. CDR3 coding DNA: TGTGCCAGCAGCTTACGCCCCGGGGAATCCTACGAGCAGTACTTC. Translating it yields CASSLRPGESYEQYF.

The chain combines TRBV19 with TRBJ2-1; 7 bases align to TRBD2. The CDR3 extends over 13 amino acids. The V segment lost 5 bases and the J segment 9 bases; nucleotides outside the gene matches: 7. Germline loops: CDR1 LNHDA, CDR2 SQIVND (reference sequence). CDR3 DNA: TGTGCCAGTAGTGCGCAGCGGGGTCTTGAGCAGTTCTTC. Protein sequence: CASSAQRGLEQFF.

The chain recombines TRBV5-1 with TRBJ1-1; 7 bases agree with TRBD1. This CDR3 has 15 amino acids. J lost 3 bases, V lost 4 bases, and 9 bases had no gene match. Germline V gene lookup returns CDR1 SGHRS and CDR2 YFSETQ. CDR3: CASSITTGKDTEAFF. In DNA form, the CDR3 reads TGCGCCAGCAGCATAACGACAGGGAAGGACACTGAAGCTTTCTTT.

A word on this clone: Germline and junction disagree at one end, which may indicate a read error. The chain joins TRBV7-7 to TRBJ2-1, with 9 positions matching TRBD2. The CDR3 totals 16 residues. CDR1 is SSHAT, CDR2 FNYEAQ, per germline (reference sequence). In DNA form, the CDR3 reads TGTGCTAGCAGTCAAAGGCGGGAGGGCTCCTACAATGAGCAGTTCTTC. Its translation is CASSQRREGSYNEQFF.

CDR3 sequence reads: CASSLVGFGQGARRANVLTF. The DNA of the CDR3 is TGTGCCAGCAGCTTGGTAGGGTTCGGACAGGGGGCGCGAAGGGCCAACGTCCTGACTTTC. The chain joins TRBV5-8 to TRBJ2-6, with 11 positions matching TRBD1. CDR1 and CDR2 from the germline V gene are SGHTS and YDEGEE. The CDR3 is 20 residues long. Trimming at V came to 0 bases and at J to 5 bases, leaving 13 bases not matched to a gene.

The rearrangement links TRBV13 to TRBJ2-3; 8 bases align to TRBD2. The germline V gene has CDR1 PRHDT and CDR2 FYEKMQ (reference sequence). J lost 5 bases, V lost 4 bases, and 8 bases had no gene match. This CDR3 region has 15 residues. CDR3 amino acids: CASSSPGGAGDTQYF. The DNA for the CDR3 is TGTGCCAGCAGCTCACCGGGAGGGGCAGGAGATACGCAGTATTTT.

The chain couples TRBV2 to TRBJ2-3; possibly TRBD1 for D (5 bases). Per germline, CDR1 SNHLY and CDR2 FYNNEI. CDR3 length equals 13 residues. The V and J ends lost 5 bases and 8 bases respectively, with 14 bases between them. CDR3 bases: TGTGCCAGCAGTCAGGGCTCTCAGGGTACGCAGTATTTT. Its protein is CASSQGSQGTQYF. Looking up the rest from reference TRBV2 and TRBJ2-3 gives the full variable domain: EPEVTQTPSHQVTQMGQEVILRCVPISNHLYFYWYRQILGQKVEFLVSFYNNEISEKSEIFDDQFSVERPDGSNFTLKIRSTKLEDSAMYFCASSQGSQGTQYFGPGTRLTVL.

This sequence joins TRBV5-1 and TRBJ2-7; the match to TRBD2 covers 14 bases. The CDR3 runs to 19 residues. Germline V gene data show CDR1 as SGHRS and CDR2 as YFSETQ. The ends lost 4 bases at V and 5 bases at J; junction bases unmatched: 17. The CDR3 DNA is TGCGCCAGCAGCCTCGGGACTAGCGGGAGAATGGGAGCTGGTCACGAGCAGTACTTC. Translation gives CASSLGTSGRMGAGHEQYF.

This clone was seen a single time. The rearrangement links TRBV5-6 to TRBJ1-2; unclear D gene. The CDR3 loop spans 13 amino acids. CDR1 and CDR2 from the germline V gene are SGHDT and YYEEEE. With 3 bases removed from V and 6 bases from J, the gap between germline ends came to 12 bases. This chain's CDR3 is CASSSGGENGYTF. The CDR3 DNA follows: TGTGCCAGCAGCTCTGGCGGGGAGAATGGCTACACCTTC.

The V and J genes are TRBV27 and TRBJ1-4; D may be TRBD1 (5 bases). The CDR3 loop spans 14 amino acids. Germline V lookup: CDR1 MNHEY, CDR2 SMNVEV (reference sequence). V was cut by 6 bases and J by 6 bases, with 14 bases left in between. This CDR3 is CASSPRAMDEKLFF. In DNA, the CDR3 is TGTGCCAGCAGCCCCAGGGCTATGGATGAAAAACTGTTTTTT.

The chain couples TRBV29-1 to TRBJ2-3, with TRBD2 as a possible D gene (5 bases). Trimming left V 7 bases short and J 1 base short, with 12 bases between. This CDR3 contains 13 residues. Per germline, CDR1 SQVTM and CDR2 ANQGSEA. CDR3: CSAATGGTDTQYF. The CDR3 nucleotides read TGCAGCGCCGCAACCGGGGGCACAGATACGCAGTATTTT.

The rearrangement joins TRBV7-2 to TRBJ2-3; a weak D match, TRBD1 (7 bases). The CDR3 contains 13 residues. Trimming left V 5 bases short and J 9 bases short, with 15 bases between. The germline V gene has CDR1 SGHTA and CDR2 FQGNSA. CDR3 loop: CASSGRQGGTQYF. DNA of the CDR3: TGTGCCAGCAGCGGTAGACAGGGAGGAACGCAGTATTTT.